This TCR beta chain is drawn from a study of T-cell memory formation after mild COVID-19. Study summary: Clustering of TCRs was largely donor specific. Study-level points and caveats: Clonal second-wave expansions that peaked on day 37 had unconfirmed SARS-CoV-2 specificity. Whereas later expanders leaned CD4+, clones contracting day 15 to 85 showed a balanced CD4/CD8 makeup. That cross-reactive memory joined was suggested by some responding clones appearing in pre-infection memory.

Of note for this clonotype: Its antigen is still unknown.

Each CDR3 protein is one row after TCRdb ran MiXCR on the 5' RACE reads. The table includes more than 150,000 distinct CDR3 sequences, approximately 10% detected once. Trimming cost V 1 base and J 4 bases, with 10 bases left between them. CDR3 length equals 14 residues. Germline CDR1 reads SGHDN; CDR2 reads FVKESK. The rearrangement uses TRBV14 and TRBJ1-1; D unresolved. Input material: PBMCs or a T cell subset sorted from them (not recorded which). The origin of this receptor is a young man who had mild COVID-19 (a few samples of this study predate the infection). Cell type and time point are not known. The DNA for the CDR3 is TGTGCCAGCAGCCAAGCCCGGGTCCGCACTGAAGCTTTCTTT. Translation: CASSQARVRTEAFF.